One sample yielded the 9 T cell receptor beta chains listed below, sequenced in a study of blood T cells in healthy people across ages. A J-beta primer mix and a sample-barcoded 5' primer were used in a second PCR of roughly 6 to 11 cycles. MiXCR was run by TCRdb on the 5' RACE reads, yielding one entry per CDR3 protein. The sample includes around 900,000 distinct CDR3 sequences, around 30% of them seen just once. What was sequenced was blood. The receptors here all came from a woman of 80 years or more in good health.

This clonotype was observed many times. This chain connects TRBV20-1 to TRBJ2-1, with 9 bases matching TRBD2. With V trimmed by 8 bases and J by 6 bases, 11 bases remained unmatched. Germline loops: CDR1 DFQATT, CDR2 SNEGSKA (reference sequence). The CDR3 spans 14 residues. DNA of the CDR3: TGCAGTAGGAGGGGAGCGGGGGGATTCAATGAGCAGTTCTTC. Protein: CSRRGAGGFNEQFF.

This clonotype was detected only a few times. The rearrangement uses TRBV21-1 and TRBJ1-2. TRBV21-1 is shown as a pseudogene. The CDR3 sequence is 12 residues long. CDR3 coding DNA: TGTGCCAGCAACCTGACCGAGTATGGCTACACCTTC. Translating gives CASNLTEYGYTF.

Only a few counts were recorded for this clonotype. The chain joins TRBV6-5 to TRBJ1-6; the match to TRBD1 covers 9 bases. Germline V lookup: CDR1 MNHEY, CDR2 SVGAGI. This CDR3 has 16 residues. After removal of 5 bases from V and 1 base from J, the junction contained 3 bases not matched to a gene. The CDR3 spells CASSPGQGSYNSPLHF. Written as DNA, the CDR3 is TGTGCCAGCAGTCCCGGACAGGGGTCCTATAATTCACCCCTCCACTTT.

This clonotype showed up many times. V and J are TRBV3-1 and TRBJ1-1, with D unresolved. The CDR3 has 13 residues. CDR1 is LGHDT, CDR2 YNNKEL, per germline (reference sequence). Between the trimmed V and J ends, which lost 1 base and 1 base, there was a span of 4 bases. The DNA for the CDR3 is TGTGCCAGCAGCCAAGTCCAGAACACTGAAGCTTTCTTT. It is translated as CASSQVQNTEAFF.

The chain employs TRBV7-9 and TRBJ1-2; D ambiguous. The germline V gene encodes CDR1 SEHNR and CDR2 FQNEAQ (reference sequence). Trimming took off 3 bases at V and 3 bases at J, with 8 bases between the two ends. This CDR3 is built from 13 residues. Written as DNA, the CDR3 is TGTGCCAGCAGCTTTCTGTCAGACTATGGCTACACCTTC. This translates into CASSFLSDYGYTF.

This clonotype has a count of ten or more. The chain employs TRBV10-3 and TRBJ2-5; possible D gene TRBD2, 7 bases. Germline V CDR1 and CDR2: ENHRY, SYGVKD. Trimming removed 4 bases at V and 5 bases at J, with 14 bases between. The CDR3 spans 14 residues. CDR3 sequence: CAISGGGPEETQYF. The CDR3 bases are TGTGCCATCAGTGGGGGGGGGCCGGAGGAGACCCAGTACTTC.

This clonotype was detected many times. The J gene is TRBJ2-3, the V gene TRBV29-1; D is undetermined. The CDR3 consists of 14 residues. Germline V gene data show CDR1 as SQVTM and CDR2 as ANQGSEA. V shed 8 bases and J shed 0 bases, with 15 bases lying between them. DNA of the CDR3: TGCAGCTTAACGGTGAGATCCAGCACAGATACGCAGTATTTT. Translated, it gives CSLTVRSSTDTQYF.

This clonotype was recorded many times. The chain carries TRBV7-2 and TRBJ1-2, with 9 bases lining up with TRBD1. V dropped 5 bases and J dropped 3; count of bases not matched to a gene: 7. The CDR3 sequence is 15 residues long. Germline V CDR1 and CDR2: SGHTA, FQGNSA. In DNA form, the CDR3 reads TGTGCCAGCAGCACCCGACAGGGGGGGGACTATGGCTACACCTTC. It yields the protein CASSTRQGGDYGYTF.

V is TRBV6-5 and J is TRBJ1-1; the D is unclear. Trimming removed 4 bases from V and 1 base from J, with 13 bases in between. This CDR3 is built from 15 residues. The germline V gene has CDR1 MNHEY and CDR2 SVGAGI. In DNA form, the CDR3 reads TGTGCCAGCAGTTCACTCCTGACGGGGAACACTGAAGCTTTCTTT. Translating gives CASSSLLTGNTEAFF.